The 18 T cell receptor beta chains listed next were all sequenced from one sample in a study of beta chain features in type 1 diabetes. The sequenced template was cDNA made from the entire isolated RNA. Clones were sequenced by immunoSEQ multiplex PCR, and TCRdb holds only the in-frame ones, with some missing. The sample includes around 250,000 clones, 25% to 30% seen only once; the top ten take roughly 4%. Input material: central memory CD4+ T cells from blood. Every receptor here comes from a man younger than 45 in good health.

This clone has ten or more counts. The rearrangement links TRBV5-1 to TRBJ2-7; TRBD1 might be the D (6 bases). Per the germline V gene, CDR1 is SGHRS and CDR2 is YFSETQ. The CDR3 extends over 15 amino acids. Trimming cost V 4 bases and J 0 bases, with 14 bases left between them. Written as DNA, the CDR3 is TGCGCCAGCAGCGATGGACAGATCAGCTCCTACGAGCAGTACTTC. The encoded protein is CASSDGQISSYEQYF. The full variable domain, completed using reference TRBV5-1 and TRBJ2-7, is KAGVTQTPRYLIKTRGQQVTLSCSPISGHRSVSWYQQTPGQGLQFLFEYFSETQRNKGNFPGRFSGRQFSNSRSEMNVSTLELGDSALYLCASSDGQISSYEQYFGPGTRLTVT.

This clone was seen more than once but under ten times. The chain recombines TRBV9 with TRBJ2-1, with D perhaps matching TRBD1 (5 bases). V lost 3 bases and J 9 bases, leaving 19 bases between the germline ends. This CDR3 is built from 15 residues. Germline CDR1 reads SGDLS; CDR2 reads YYNGEE. This CDR3 reads CASSARQGVAPEQFF. The CDR3, as DNA: TGTGCCAGCAGCGCGAGGCAGGGTGTTGCCCCTGAGCAGTTCTTC.

This clone was picked up a small number of times. The same CDR3 arises from other DNA sequences in this sample as well. The chain joins TRBV29-1 to TRBJ2-7; TRBD1 agrees at 8 bases. Trimming at V came to 4 bases and at J to 6 bases, leaving 5 bases not matched to a gene. CDR1 and CDR2 (germline): SQVTM, ANQGSEA. This CDR3 is 12 amino acids long. CDR3 in DNA: TGCAGCGTTGGTGGACAGGGCGGCGAGCAGTACTTC. Protein: CSVGGQGGEQYF.

This chain uses TRBV30 with TRBJ1-3, with D unclear. The germline V gene has CDR1 GTSNPN and CDR2 SVGIG (reference sequence). The CDR3 sequence is 15 residues long. The germline V and J ends were trimmed by 3 bases and 2 bases, with 14 bases remaining between them. The CDR3 nucleotides are TGTGCCTGGAGATTAACGGGTACTCCTGGAAACACCATATATTTT. Translating gives CAWRLTGTPGNTIYF.

This sequence joins TRBV10-3 and TRBJ2-5; D is unresolved. The ends were cut back, 6 bases at V and 3 bases at J, with 8 bases in the middle. The CDR3 contains 12 residues. From germline, CDR1 is ENHRY and CDR2 SYGVKD. CDR3 nucleotide sequence: TGTGCCATCAGAGATTCGAAAGAGACCCAGTACTTC. Amino acid sequence: CAIRDSKETQYF.

This clone was observed a few times. This chain uses TRBV5-4 with TRBJ2-2, with a possible D match to TRBD2 (6 bases). Germline lookup yields CDR1 SGHNT and CDR2 YYREEE (reference sequence). V lost 3 bases and J lost 2, with 11 bases in between. There are 15 residues in the CDR3. CDR3 bases: TGTGCCAGCAGCTCCGGGACTTATAACACCGGGGAGCTGTTTTTT. Protein product: CASSSGTYNTGELFF.

CDR3 in amino acids: CASSLGRQRDRQPQHF. The CDR3 DNA reads as TGTGCCAGCAGCCTTGGACGCCAACGGGACCGCCAGCCCCAGCATTTT. The V gene is TRBV5-6, the J gene TRBJ1-5; D perhaps matches TRBD1 (5 bases). Germline V lookup: CDR1 SGHDT, CDR2 YYEEEE. The length of the CDR3 is 16 residues. The V end was cut by 4 bases, the J end by 7 bases, with 21 bases between.

The chain has TRBV7-8 and TRBJ2-7; a weak D match, TRBD2 (7 bases). CDR1 SGHVS and CDR2 FQNEAQ come from the germline V gene. Trimming left V 1 base short and J 0 bases short, with 16 bases between. CDR3 length equals 17 residues. CDR3: CASSLGGGLMGSYEQYF. Here the CDR3 DNA reads TGTGCCAGCAGCTTAGGGGGGGGCCTTATGGGCTCCTACGAGCAGTACTTC.

In its sample, this clone was seen many times. The same CDR3 arises from other DNA sequences in this sample as well. V usage is TRBV18 and J usage is TRBJ1-5; D is undetermined. V dropped 2 bases and J dropped 4 bases, with 3 bases sitting between them. Germline V CDR1 and CDR2: KGHSH, LQKENI. The CDR3 sequence is 12 residues long. The CDR3 bases are TGTGCCAGCTCACCAGGGAATCAGCCCCAGCATTTT. Translating it yields CASSPGNQPQHF. Variable domain in full (rest from reference TRBV18 and TRBJ1-5): NAGVMQNPRHLVRRRGQEARLRCSPMKGHSHVYWYRQLPEEGLKFMVYLQKENIIDESGMPKERFSAEFPKEGPSILRIQQVVRGDSAAYFCASSPGNQPQHFGDGTRLSIL.

This clone came up a few times. This rearrangement joins TRBV30 to TRBJ2-1; either TRBD1 or TRBD2 may fit D (5 bases each). CDR3 length: 14 residues. CDR1 GTSNPN and CDR2 SVGIG come from the germline V gene (reference sequence). Deletions cut 4 bases from V and 4 bases from J, with 14 bases between. The chain's CDR3 is CAWTTTGRYNEQFF. The DNA of the CDR3 is TGTGCCTGGACCACCACGGGACGGTACAATGAGCAGTTCTTC.

Turning to this clone: This sequence may be a read error, since a much larger clone differs from it by one base. In the same sample, other DNA sequences code for this CDR3. The J gene is TRBJ2-7, the V gene TRBV7-8; 12 bases are shared with TRBD2. Germline V lookup: CDR1 SGHVS, CDR2 FQNEAQ. V lost 1 base and J lost 4; bases outside the gene matches: 2. The length of the CDR3 is 15 residues. CDR3 amino acids: CASSLVGTSGYEQYF. In nucleotides, the CDR3 is TGTGCCAGCAGCTTAGTGGGGACTAGCGGGTACGAGCAGTACTTC.

The chain links TRBV5-6 to TRBJ1-5; D might be TRBD1 (6 bases). The germline gives CDR1 SGHDT, CDR2 YYEEEE. The V end was cut by 1 base, the J end by 3 bases, with 14 bases between. CDR3 length equals 16 residues. CDR3 region: CASSLNGGRANQPQHF. In DNA form, the CDR3 reads TGTGCCAGCAGCTTGAACGGGGGCAGGGCCAATCAGCCCCAGCATTTT.

The sample holds a few counts of this clone. The same CDR3 arises from other DNA sequences in this sample as well. The V gene is TRBV29-1, the J gene TRBJ2-7; 8 nucleotides match TRBD1. V was pared by 5 bases and J by 4 bases, with 4 bases of the junction left unmatched. The CDR3 is 12 residues long. Germline V gives CDR1 SQVTM, CDR2 ANQGSEA. In DNA form, the CDR3 reads TGCAGCGTTAGGACAGGGAGGTACGAGCAGTACTTC. Amino acids: CSVRTGRYEQYF.

The chain is built from TRBV11-2 and TRBJ2-5, with TRBD2 as a possible D gene (5 bases). The V end lost 3 bases, the J end lost 8 bases, and 25 bases lay between the germline ends. The V gene's germline CDR1 is SGHAT and CDR2 FQNNGV. The CDR3 spans 17 residues. The CDR3 DNA reads TGTGCCAGCAGCTTGCAAATTCGCCGGGATATCAAGAGAACCCAGTACTTC. Protein sequence: CASSLQIRRDIKRTQYF.

This clone was counted between two and nine times. The gene calls are TRBV5-1 and TRBJ2-3; D is perhaps TRBD1 (5 bases). CDR3 length: 12 amino acids. In germline, CDR1 is SGHRS, CDR2 YFSETQ. The V end was cut by 0 bases, the J end by 10 bases, with 9 bases between. CDR3 DNA: TGCGCCAGCAGCTTGGAAGGGGCTGCGCAGTATTTT. This encodes CASSLEGAAQYF.

This clone has just a few counts. The chain couples TRBV7-9 to TRBJ2-5, with 7 bases lining up with TRBD1. The CDR3 totals 14 residues. Per the germline V gene, CDR1 is SEHNR and CDR2 is FQNEAQ (reference sequence). V lost 1 base, J lost 5 bases, and 4 bases stayed unmatched. This CDR3 is CASSLVGGRETQYF. The CDR3 coding sequence is TGTGCCAGCAGCTTAGTAGGGGGCCGTGAGACCCAGTACTTC. The full variable domain, in which reference TRBV7-9 and TRBJ2-5 provide the parts outside the CDR3, is DTGVSQNPRHKITKRGQNVTFRCDPISEHNRLYWYRQTLGQGPEFLTYFQNEAQLEKSRLLSDRFSAERPKGSFSTLEIQRTEQGDSAMYLCASSLVGGRETQYFGPGTRLLVL.

This clone occurred once. The chain carries TRBV30 and TRBJ1-5, with D possibly being TRBD1 (5 bases). Germline V gene data show CDR1 as GTSNPN and CDR2 as SVGIG (reference sequence). Trimming took 2 bases from V and 3 from J, leaving 11 bases between them. This CDR3 spans 14 amino acids. CDR3 DNA sequence: TGTGCCTGGAGTCAGGGCCAGGTCAATCAGCCCCAGCATTTT. Encoded protein: CAWSQGQVNQPQHF.

This clone has just a few counts. The DNA for the CDR3 is TGCGCCAGCAGGCTGGGATTTGGGACGGAAGAGAACACTGAAGCTTTCTTT. This encodes CASRLGFGTEENTEAFF. The chain uses TRBV5-1 and TRBJ1-1; TRBD1 is a possible D gene (5 bases). Germline-derived CDR1 and CDR2 are SGHRS and YFSETQ. The CDR3 runs to 17 residues. The V end was cut by 5 bases, the J end by 1 base, with 21 bases between.